A selection of T cell receptor beta chains follows, all from one sample in a study of metastatic and nonmetastatic thyroid tumors. TCRdb re-called the PCR reads through MiXCR. The sample contains tens of thousands of clones, around 28% of which appear only once. The sequenced material came from blood. The source of these receptors is a male donor with papillary thyroid cancer or a benign thyroid nodule (not recorded which). Some clones in this sample may be carry-over from other donors' samples. Both conserved end residues are part of each CDR3. D genes are given only for firm matches. Some rows have no size entry. The others give once, few or many, or a class for an expanded clone.

V	J	size	D	DNA	CDR3
TRBV12-3/TRBV12-4	TRBJ1-6	few	-	TGTGCCAGCCGGAGGGGAGCCGATTCACCCCTCCACTTT	CASRRGADSPLHF
TRBV20-1	TRBJ1-5	many	-	TGCAGTGGCATAGGGGGGGGCGATCAGCCCCAGCATTTT	CSGIGGGDQPQHF
TRBV6-1	TRBJ2-1	few	-	TGTGCCGCCGGGGGGACAGAGGTCAATGAGCAGTTCTTC	CAAGGTEVNEQFF
TRBV7-2	TRBJ2-7	-	TRBD2	TGTGCCAGCAGCTTCGGGAGGGGATACGAGCAGTACTTC	CASSFGRGYEQYF
TRBV20-1	TRBJ1-1	-	-	TGCAGTGCTAGTATCGGGGAATGGGTCACTGAAGCTTTCTTT	CSASIGEWVTEAFF
TRBV30	TRBJ2-5	-	-	TGTGCCTGGAGTGCGGACTCCATTGGGCAAGAGACCCAGTACTTC	CAWSADSIGQETQYF
TRBV20-1	TRBJ2-3	many	TRBD1	TGCAGTGCTAGAGATAGAGTCAGGACAGGGAGAGGCCCTAGCACAGATACGCAGTATTTT	CSARDRVRTGRGPSTDTQYF
TRBV19	TRBJ1-2	many	TRBD1	TGTGCCAGTAGTACACTGACAGGGATTAACTATGGCTACACCTTC	CASSTLTGINYGYTF
TRBV15	TRBJ1-4	few	TRBD1	TGTGCCACCAGCAATTACAGGGGGCTTAGGGATGAAAAACTGTTTTTT	CATSNYRGLRDEKLFF
TRBV4-1	TRBJ2-1	-	TRBD2	TGCGCCAGCAGCCAAGATGCACCTAGCGGGAGTACTGAGCAGTTCTTC	CASSQDAPSGSTEQFF
TRBV11-1	TRBJ2-2	many	-	TGTGCCAGCAGCTTAGTTTCCAGGGGTGGAACCGGGGAGCTGTTTTTT	CASSLVSRGGTGELFF
TRBV6-5	TRBJ2-7	few	-	TGTGCCAGCAGTTACGGACAGCTTGGCGAGCAGTACTTC	CASSYGQLGEQYF
TRBV5-1	TRBJ1-3	-	-	TGCGCCAGCAGCTTGGACGTAGGAGGGAACACCATATATTTT	CASSLDVGGNTIYF
TRBV6-4	TRBJ2-3	many	-	TGTGCCAGCAGTGACTCTGGGGGGAGCACAGATACGCAGTATTTT	CASSDSGGSTDTQYF
TRBV13	TRBJ2-2	once	-	TGTGCCAGCAGCCCCGTTGGGCAATTAGGTACCGGGGAGCTGTTTTTT	CASSPVGQLGTGELFF
TRBV18	TRBJ1-2	-	-	TGTGCCAGCTCACCAAGCAGAAACTATGGCTACACCTTC	CASSPSRNYGYTF
TRBV19	TRBJ2-7	few	TRBD1	TGTGCCAGTAGTGACTCCGGGACAGGGGCCTACGATCAGTACTTC	CASSDSGTGAYDQYF
TRBV11-3	TRBJ2-7	-	-	TGTGCCAGCAGCTTACAGTGGGAAGACGAGCAGTACTTC	CASSLQWEDEQYF
TRBV6-1	TRBJ1-2	few	-	TGTGCCAGCACCAGCAGAGGAAACTATGGCTACACCTTC	CASTSRGNYGYTF